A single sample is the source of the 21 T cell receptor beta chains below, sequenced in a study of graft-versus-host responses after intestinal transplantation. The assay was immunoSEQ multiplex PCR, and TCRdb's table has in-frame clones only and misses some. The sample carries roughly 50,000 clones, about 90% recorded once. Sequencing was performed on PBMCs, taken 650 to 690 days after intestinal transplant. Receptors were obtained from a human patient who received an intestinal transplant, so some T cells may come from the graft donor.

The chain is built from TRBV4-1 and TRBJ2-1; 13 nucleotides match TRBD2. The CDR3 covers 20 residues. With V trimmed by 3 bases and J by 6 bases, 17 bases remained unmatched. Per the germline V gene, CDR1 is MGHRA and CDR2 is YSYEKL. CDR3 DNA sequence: TGCGCCAGCAGCCATCCCCCGGGACTAGCGGGGCCTGGGGCCCGCAATGAGCAGTTCTTC. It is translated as CASSHPPGLAGPGARNEQFF.

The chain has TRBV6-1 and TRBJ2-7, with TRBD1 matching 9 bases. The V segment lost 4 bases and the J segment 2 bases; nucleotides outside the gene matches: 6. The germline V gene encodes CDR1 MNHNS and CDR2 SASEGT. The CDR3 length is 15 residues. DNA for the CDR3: TGTGCCAGCAGTGTAACCGGGACAGGGACCTACGAGCAGTACTTC. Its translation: CASSVTGTGTYEQYF.

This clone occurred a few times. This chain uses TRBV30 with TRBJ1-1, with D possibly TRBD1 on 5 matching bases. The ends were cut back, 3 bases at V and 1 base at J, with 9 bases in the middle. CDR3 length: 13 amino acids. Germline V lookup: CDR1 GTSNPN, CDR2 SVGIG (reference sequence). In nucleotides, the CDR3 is TGTGCCTGGAGCCTGACAGCGAACACTGAAGCTTTCTTT. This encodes CAWSLTANTEAFF.

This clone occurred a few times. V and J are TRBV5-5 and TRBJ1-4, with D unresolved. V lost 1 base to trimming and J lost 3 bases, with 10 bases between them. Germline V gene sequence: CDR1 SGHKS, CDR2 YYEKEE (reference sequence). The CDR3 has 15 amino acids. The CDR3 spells CASSLSTGPNEKLFF. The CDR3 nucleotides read TGTGCCAGCAGCTTGTCTACCGGGCCTAATGAAAAACTGTTTTTT.

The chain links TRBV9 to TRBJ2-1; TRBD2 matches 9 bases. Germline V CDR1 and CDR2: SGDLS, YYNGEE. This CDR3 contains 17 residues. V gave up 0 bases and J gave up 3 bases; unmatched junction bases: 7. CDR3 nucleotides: TGTGCCAGCAGCGTAGGAGGGCCAGCGGGGGGCTACAATGAGCAGTTCTTC. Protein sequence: CASSVGGPAGGYNEQFF.

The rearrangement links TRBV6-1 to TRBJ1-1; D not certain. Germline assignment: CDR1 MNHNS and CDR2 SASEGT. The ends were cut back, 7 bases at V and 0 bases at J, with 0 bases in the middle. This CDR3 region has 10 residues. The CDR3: CASMNTEAFF. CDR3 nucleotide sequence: TGTGCCAGCATGAACACTGAAGCTTTCTTT.

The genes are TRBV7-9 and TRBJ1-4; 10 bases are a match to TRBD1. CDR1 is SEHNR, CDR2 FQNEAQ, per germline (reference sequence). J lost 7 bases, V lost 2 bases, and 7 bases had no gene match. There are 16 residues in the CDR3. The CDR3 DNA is TGTGCCAGCAGCTTAACGCCGGGACAGGGGACTGAAAAACTGTTTTTT. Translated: CASSLTPGQGTEKLFF.

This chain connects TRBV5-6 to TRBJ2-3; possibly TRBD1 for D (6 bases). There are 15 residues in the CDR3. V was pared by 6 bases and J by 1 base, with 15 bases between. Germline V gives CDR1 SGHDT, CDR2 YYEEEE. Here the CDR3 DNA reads TGTGCCAGCACCCTGTGGGACAAAGGCACAGATACGCAGTATTTT. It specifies CASTLWDKGTDTQYF.

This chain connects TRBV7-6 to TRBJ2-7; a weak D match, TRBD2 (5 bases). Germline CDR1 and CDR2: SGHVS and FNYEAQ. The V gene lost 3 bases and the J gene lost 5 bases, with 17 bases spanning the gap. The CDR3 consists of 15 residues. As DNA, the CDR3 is TGTGCCAGCAGCTTCAACCCGCGGGCCGATGACGAGCAGTACTTC. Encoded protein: CASSFNPRADDEQYF.

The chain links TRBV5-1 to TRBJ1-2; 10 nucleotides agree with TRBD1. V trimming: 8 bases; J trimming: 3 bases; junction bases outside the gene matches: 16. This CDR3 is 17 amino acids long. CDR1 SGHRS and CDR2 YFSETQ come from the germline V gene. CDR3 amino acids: CASRTTGGARGDYGYTF. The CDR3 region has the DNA TGCGCCAGTCGGACGACAGGGGGCGCGAGGGGTGACTATGGCTACACCTTC.

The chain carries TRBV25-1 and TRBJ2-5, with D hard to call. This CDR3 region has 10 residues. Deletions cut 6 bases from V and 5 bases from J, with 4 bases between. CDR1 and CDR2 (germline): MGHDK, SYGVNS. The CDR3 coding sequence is TGTGCCAGCAGGGGGGAGACCCAGTACTTC. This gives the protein CASRGETQYF.

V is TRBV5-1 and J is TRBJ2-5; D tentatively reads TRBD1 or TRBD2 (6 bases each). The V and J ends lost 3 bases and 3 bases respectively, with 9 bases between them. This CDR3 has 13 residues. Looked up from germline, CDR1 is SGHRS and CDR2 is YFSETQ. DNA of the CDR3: TGCGCCAGCAGCTACGGGGGCGAAGAGACCCAGTACTTC. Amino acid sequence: CASSYGGEETQYF.

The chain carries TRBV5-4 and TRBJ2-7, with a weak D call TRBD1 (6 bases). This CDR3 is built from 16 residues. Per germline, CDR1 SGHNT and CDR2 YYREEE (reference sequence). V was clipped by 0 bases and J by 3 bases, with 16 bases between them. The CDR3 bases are TGTGCCAGCAGCTTGGATTTACGGACAGAATTCTACGAGCAGTACTTC. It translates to CASSLDLRTEFYEQYF.

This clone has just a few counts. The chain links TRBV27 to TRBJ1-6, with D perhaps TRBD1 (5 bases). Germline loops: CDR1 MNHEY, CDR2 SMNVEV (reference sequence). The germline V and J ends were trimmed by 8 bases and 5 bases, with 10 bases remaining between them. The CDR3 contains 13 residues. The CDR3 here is CASARENNSPLHF. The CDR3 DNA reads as TGTGCCAGCGCCAGGGAGAATAATTCACCCCTCCACTTT.

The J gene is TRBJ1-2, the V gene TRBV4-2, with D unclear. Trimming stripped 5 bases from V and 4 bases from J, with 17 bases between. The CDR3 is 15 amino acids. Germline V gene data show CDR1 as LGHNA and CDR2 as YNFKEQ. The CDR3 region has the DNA TGTGCCAGCAGCTTACACCCCAATAGAATCTATGGCTACACCTTC. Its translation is CASSLHPNRIYGYTF.

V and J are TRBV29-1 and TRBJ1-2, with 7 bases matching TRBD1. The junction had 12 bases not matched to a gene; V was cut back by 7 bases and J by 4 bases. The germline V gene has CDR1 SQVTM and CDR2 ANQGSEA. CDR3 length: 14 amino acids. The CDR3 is CSAVERGLLYGYTF. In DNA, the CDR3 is TGCAGCGCGGTTGAGAGGGGGCTTCTCTATGGCTACACCTTC.

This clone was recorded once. CDR3: CASSISGTGTSPLHF. The CDR3 coding sequence is TGTGCCAGTAGTATTTCCGGGACAGGGACTTCACCCCTCCACTTT. The J gene is TRBJ1-6, the V gene TRBV19; 9 bases are shared with TRBD1. The CDR3 is made up of 15 amino acids. From germline, CDR1 is LNHDA and CDR2 SQIVND (reference sequence). V shed 3 bases and J 9 bases; nucleotides not matched to a gene: 6.

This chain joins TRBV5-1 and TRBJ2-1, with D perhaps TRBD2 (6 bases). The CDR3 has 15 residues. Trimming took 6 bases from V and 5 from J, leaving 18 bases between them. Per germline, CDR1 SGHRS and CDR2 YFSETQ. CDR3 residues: CASTLGGGFHNEQFF. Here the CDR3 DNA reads TGCGCCAGCACATTGGGGGGTGGCTTTCACAATGAGCAGTTCTTC. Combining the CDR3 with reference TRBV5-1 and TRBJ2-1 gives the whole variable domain KAGVTQTPRYLIKTRGQQVTLSCSPISGHRSVSWYQQTPGQGLQFLFEYFSETQRNKGNFPGRFSGRQFSNSRSEMNVSTLELGDSALYLCASTLGGGFHNEQFFGPGTRLTVL.

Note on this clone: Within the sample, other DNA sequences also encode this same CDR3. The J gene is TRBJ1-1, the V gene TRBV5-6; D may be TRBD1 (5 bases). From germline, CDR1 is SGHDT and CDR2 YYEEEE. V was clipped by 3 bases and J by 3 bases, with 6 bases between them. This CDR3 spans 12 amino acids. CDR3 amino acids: CASSWDDTEAFF. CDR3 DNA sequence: TGTGCCAGCAGCTGGGACGACACTGAAGCTTTCTTT.

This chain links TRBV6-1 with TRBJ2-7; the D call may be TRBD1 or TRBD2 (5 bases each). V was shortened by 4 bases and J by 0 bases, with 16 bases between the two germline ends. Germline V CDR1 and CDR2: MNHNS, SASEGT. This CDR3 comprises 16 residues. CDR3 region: CASSALGTADSYEQYF. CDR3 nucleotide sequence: TGTGCCAGCAGTGCTCTAGGGACGGCAGACTCCTACGAGCAGTACTTC.

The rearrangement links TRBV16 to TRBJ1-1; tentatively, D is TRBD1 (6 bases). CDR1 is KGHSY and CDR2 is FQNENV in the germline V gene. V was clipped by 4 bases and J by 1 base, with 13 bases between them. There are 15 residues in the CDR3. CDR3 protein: CASSRNRDPNTEAFF. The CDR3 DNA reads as TGTGCCAGCAGCCGAAACAGGGACCCGAACACTGAAGCTTTCTTT.